This T cell receptor beta chain was sequenced during a study of shared clonotypes between healthy human individuals. Overall study results and limits: Estimated richness was generally greater in naive than memory subsets. Rarefaction analysis demonstrated incomplete sorted-subset sequencing notwithstanding large depth.

CDR1 and CDR2 (germline): PRHDT, FYEKMQ (reference sequence). The CDR3 extends over 16 amino acids. The germline V and J ends were trimmed by 5 bases and 10 bases, with 21 bases remaining between them. Positive CCR7 selection of CD45RO-negative cells yielded the naive CD8 cells, and terminally differentiated effector memory CD45RA+ cells were excluded. Concerning this clone: Its antigen remains unknown.

The authors distributed each subset's genomic DNA evenly over several immunoSEQ plates. Here immunoSEQ multiplex PCR was the method, and the copy in TCRdb shows in-frame clones only, minus some. This sample has millions of clones; around 96% occur once, and the top ten carry 0.9% to 1.4%. What was sequenced was naive CD8+ T cells sorted from blood. The chain uses TRBV13 and TRBJ1-6; no clear D. The receptor comes from a man between 18 and 29 years old in good health. CDR3 DNA sequence: TGTGCCAGCAGCCCCCCCGCCGTCGGGTTCGGCTCACCCCTCCACTTT. Translating it yields CASSPPAVGFGSPLHF.